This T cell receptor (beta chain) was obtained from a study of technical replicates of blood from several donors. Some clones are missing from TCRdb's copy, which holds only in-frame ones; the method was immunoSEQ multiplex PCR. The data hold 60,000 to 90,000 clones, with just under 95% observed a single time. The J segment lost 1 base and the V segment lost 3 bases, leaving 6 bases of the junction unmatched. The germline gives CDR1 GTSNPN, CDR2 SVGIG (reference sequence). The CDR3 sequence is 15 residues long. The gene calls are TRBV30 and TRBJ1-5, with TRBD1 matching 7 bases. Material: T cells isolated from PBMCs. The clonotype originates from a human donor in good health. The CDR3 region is CAWSANRGSNQPQHF. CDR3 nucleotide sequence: TGTGCCTGGAGCGCCAACAGGGGAAGCAATCAGCCCCAGCATTTT.